This T cell receptor (beta chain) derives from a study of CD8 T cells in Susac syndrome. Reverse transcription of roughly 0.45 to 1 ug RNA used random hexamers. TCRdb reprocessed the immunoSEQ multiplex PCR reads via MiXCR and lists one record per CDR3 protein. The repertoire holds fewer than 350,000 distinct CDR3 sequences, about 82% seen once, with around 0.21% in the top ten. This clonotype has a handful of counts. The CDR3 runs to 14 residues. V was cut by 0 bases and J by 1 base, with 7 bases left in between. From germline, CDR1 is MNHEY and CDR2 SMNVEV (reference sequence). Sequencing input: CD8+ T cells from PBMCs. The chain combines TRBV27 with TRBJ2-7; D perhaps matches TRBD1 (5 bases). This TCR was recovered from a human donor with multiple sclerosis. This chain's CDR3 is CASSLSRVSYEQYF. The CDR3 nucleotides are TGTGCCAGCAGTTTATCCAGGGTGTCCTACGAGCAGTACTTC.